One sample yielded the 5 T cell receptor beta chains listed below, sequenced in a study of T cell changes during pregnancy in multiple sclerosis. Generated by immunoSEQ multiplex PCR, the TCRdb table keeps only in-frame clones and is missing some. The sample has about 58,000 clones, under 95% seen once. Here the sequenced sample was CD4+ T cells from peripheral blood mononuclear cells, taken after pregnancy. The source is a female donor in good health, enrolled as a control in a pregnancy study.

The CDR3 here is CAWSLPTGKLFF. DNA for the CDR3: TGTGCCTGGAGCCTACCTACCGGAAAACTGTTTTTT. The chain carries TRBV30 and TRBJ1-4; D remains ambiguous. Deletions cut 3 bases from V and 10 bases from J, with 12 bases between. The CDR3 sequence is 12 residues long. Germline-derived CDR1 and CDR2 are GTSNPN and SVGIG (reference sequence). Combining the CDR3 with reference TRBV30 and TRBJ1-4 gives the whole variable domain SQTIHQWPATLVQPVGSPLSLECTVEGTSNPNLYWYRQAAGRGLQLLFYSVGIGQISSEVPQNLSASRPQDRQFILSSKKLLLSDSGFYLCAWSLPTGKLFFGSGTQLSVL.

The rearrangement joins TRBV5-4 to TRBJ2-3; D perhaps matches TRBD2 (5 bases). Germline-derived CDR1 and CDR2 are SGHNT and YYREEE (reference sequence). Between the trimmed V and J ends, which lost 0 bases and 4 bases, there was a span of 9 bases. This CDR3 has 14 amino acids. The CDR3 DNA is TGTGCCAGCAGCTTGGTTATGGAGGCAGATACGCAGTATTTT. This codes for CASSLVMEADTQYF.

The chain is built from TRBV27 and TRBJ1-1, with unresolved D. CDR1 and CDR2 from the germline V gene are MNHEY and SMNVEV (reference sequence). V was shortened by 4 bases and J by 4 bases, with 13 bases between the two germline ends. The CDR3 extends over 14 amino acids. The CDR3 nucleotides are TGTGCCAGCAGTTCCCCCGGACTGGCCACTGAAGCTTTCTTT. Translation gives CASSSPGLATEAFF.

The chain uses TRBV30 and TRBJ2-5; weak D call: TRBD1 (6 bases). The length of the CDR3 is 12 residues. Germline V gene lookup returns CDR1 GTSNPN and CDR2 SVGIG (reference sequence). Between the trimmed V and J ends, which lost 5 bases and 2 bases, there was a span of 9 bases. The CDR3 region is CAWDRPQETQYF. DNA for the CDR3: TGTGCCTGGGACAGGCCACAAGAGACCCAGTACTTC.

The chain links TRBV11-2 to TRBJ2-1, with 9 positions matching TRBD1. This CDR3 has 14 residues. The germline CDR1 and CDR2 sequences are SGHAT and FQNNGV. With 10 bases clipped from V and 10 bases from J, the junction kept 14 bases outside the gene matches. The CDR3 protein is CATRTGVSLGEQFF. In DNA, the CDR3 is TGTGCCACCAGGACAGGGGTGTCTTTGGGGGAGCAGTTCTTC.